This entry describes one T cell receptor beta chain. Its antigen is currently unknown. This record belongs to a study of cytomegalovirus exposure and HLA in healthy donors. The wider study: A later analysis reported the same platform for the roughly 120 validation repertoires and the roughly 670 first-cohort repertoires. Study conclusions and caveats: A later analysis found first-cohort TCR clusters tended to co-occur in the 130 or so validation repertoires.

Method: immunoSEQ multiplex PCR; TCRdb's copy keeps in-frame clones and lacks some. The repertoire consists of about 160,000 clones, with over 85% occurring once and the leading ten covering about 9.3%. V shed 7 bases and J 1 base; nucleotides not matched to a gene: 4. Germline-derived CDR1 and CDR2 are SQVTM and ANQGSEA. The CDR3 has 14 residues. This clonotype was sampled from a young woman in good health and CMV-seropositive. The sequenced sample was PBMCs. The chain has TRBV29-1 and TRBJ2-6; 7 bases fit TRBD2. In nucleotides, the CDR3 is TGCAGCGCGGGGGGTTTTTCTGGGGCCAACGTCCTGACTTTC. Its translation: CSAGGFSGANVLTF. Together with reference TRBV29-1 and TRBJ2-6, the CDR3 gives the full variable domain: SAVISQKPSRDICQRGTSLTIQCQVDSQVTMMFWYRQQPGQSLTLIATANQGSEATYESGFVIDKFPISRPNLTFSTLTVSNMSPEDSSIYLCSAGGFSGANVLTFGAGSRLTVL.